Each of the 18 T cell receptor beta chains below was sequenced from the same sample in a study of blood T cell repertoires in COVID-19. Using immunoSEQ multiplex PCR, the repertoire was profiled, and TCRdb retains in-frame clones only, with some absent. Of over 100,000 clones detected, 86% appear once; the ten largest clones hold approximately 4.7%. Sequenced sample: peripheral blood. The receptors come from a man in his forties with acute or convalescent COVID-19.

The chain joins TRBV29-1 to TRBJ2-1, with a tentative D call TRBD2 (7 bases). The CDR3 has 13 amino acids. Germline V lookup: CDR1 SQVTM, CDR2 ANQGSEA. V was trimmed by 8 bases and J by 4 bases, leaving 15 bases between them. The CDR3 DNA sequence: TGCAGCACTGAGGGGGGGCTTTACAATGAGCAGTTCTTC. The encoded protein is CSTEGGLYNEQFF.

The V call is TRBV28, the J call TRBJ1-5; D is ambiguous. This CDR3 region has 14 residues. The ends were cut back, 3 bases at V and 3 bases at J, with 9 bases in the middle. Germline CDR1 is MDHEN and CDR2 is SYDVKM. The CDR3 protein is CASSFRQANQPQHF. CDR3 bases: TGTGCCAGCAGTTTCAGGCAAGCCAATCAGCCCCAGCATTTT.

As DNA, the CDR3 is TGCAGCGTTGACCGCCTGGGACTAGCACTACTGAGCACAGATACGCAGTATTTT. Residues: CSVDRLGLALLSTDTQYF. The chain uses TRBV29-1 and TRBJ2-3; 9 bases agree with TRBD2. From germline, CDR1 is SQVTM and CDR2 ANQGSEA. This CDR3 spans 18 amino acids. Unmatched junction bases numbered 13, after V lost 3 bases and J lost 0 bases.

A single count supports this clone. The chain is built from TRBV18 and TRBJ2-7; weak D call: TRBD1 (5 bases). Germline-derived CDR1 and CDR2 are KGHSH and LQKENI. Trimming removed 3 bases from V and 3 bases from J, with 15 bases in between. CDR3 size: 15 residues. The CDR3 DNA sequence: TGTGCCAGCTCACCTTCCAGGGCGCAGGGCTACGAGCAGTACTTC. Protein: CASSPSRAQGYEQYF.

CDR3 amino acids: CASKQGARDEQYF. DNA for the CDR3: TGTGCCAGCAAACAGGGGGCGAGGGACGAGCAGTACTTC. The rearrangement links TRBV28 to TRBJ2-7; TRBD1 aligns across 9 bases. From germline, CDR1 is MDHEN and CDR2 SYDVKM. V trimming: 7 bases; J trimming: 5 bases; junction bases outside the gene matches: 6. The length of the CDR3 is 13 residues.

The CDR3 sequence: CASSIQASNYGYTF. The CDR3 nucleotides read TGTGCCAGTAGTATACAGGCCTCTAACTATGGCTACACCTTC. This sequence joins TRBV19 and TRBJ1-2; D is undetermined. Trimming left V 2 bases short and J 0 bases short, with 7 bases between. The germline CDR1 and CDR2 sequences are LNHDA and SQIVND (reference sequence). The CDR3 runs to 14 residues.

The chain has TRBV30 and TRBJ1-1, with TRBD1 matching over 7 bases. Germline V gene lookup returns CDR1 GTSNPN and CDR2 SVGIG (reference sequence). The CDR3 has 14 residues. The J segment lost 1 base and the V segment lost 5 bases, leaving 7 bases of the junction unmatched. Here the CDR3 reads CAWGTGQRNTEAFF. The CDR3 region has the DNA TGTGCCTGGGGTACGGGACAGCGGAACACTGAAGCTTTCTTT.

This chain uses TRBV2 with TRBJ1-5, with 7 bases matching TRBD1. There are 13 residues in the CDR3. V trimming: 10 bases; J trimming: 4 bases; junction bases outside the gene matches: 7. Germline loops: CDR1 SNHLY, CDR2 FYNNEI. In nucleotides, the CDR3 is TGTGCCACCCAGGACAGGCCAAATCAGCCCCAGCATTTT. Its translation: CATQDRPNQPQHF. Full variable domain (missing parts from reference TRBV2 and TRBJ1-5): EPEVTQTPSHQVTQMGQEVILRCVPISNHLYFYWYRQILGQKVEFLVSFYNNEISEKSEIFDDQFSVERPDGSNFTLKIRSTKLEDSAMYFCATQDRPNQPQHFGDGTRLSIL.

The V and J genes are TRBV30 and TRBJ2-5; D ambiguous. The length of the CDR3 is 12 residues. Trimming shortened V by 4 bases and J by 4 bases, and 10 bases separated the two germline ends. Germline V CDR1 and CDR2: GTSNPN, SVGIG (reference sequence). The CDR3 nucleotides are TGTGCCTGGAATTTGGTGCGAGAGACCCAGTACTTC. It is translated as CAWNLVRETQYF.

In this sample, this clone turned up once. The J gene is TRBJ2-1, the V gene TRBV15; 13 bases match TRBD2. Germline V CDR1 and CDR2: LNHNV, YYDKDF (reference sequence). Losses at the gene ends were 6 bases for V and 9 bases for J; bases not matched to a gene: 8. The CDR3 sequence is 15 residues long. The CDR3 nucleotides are TGTGCCACCAGACCAGGGACTAGCGGGGACAGTGAGCAGTTCTTC. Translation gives CATRPGTSGDSEQFF.

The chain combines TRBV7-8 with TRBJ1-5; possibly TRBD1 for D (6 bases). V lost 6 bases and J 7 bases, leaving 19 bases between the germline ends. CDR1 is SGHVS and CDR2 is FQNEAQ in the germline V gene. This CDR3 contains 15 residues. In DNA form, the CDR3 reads TGTGCCAGCAGACAACAGGGAACTCGGGAACAGCCCCAGCATTTT. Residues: CASRQQGTREQPQHF.

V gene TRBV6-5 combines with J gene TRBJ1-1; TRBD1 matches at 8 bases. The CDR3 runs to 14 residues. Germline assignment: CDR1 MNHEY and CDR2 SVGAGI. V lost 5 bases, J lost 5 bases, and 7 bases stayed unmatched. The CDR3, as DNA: TGTGCCAGCAGTAGACAGACAGGGGCGACTGAAGCTTTCTTT. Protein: CASSRQTGATEAFF.

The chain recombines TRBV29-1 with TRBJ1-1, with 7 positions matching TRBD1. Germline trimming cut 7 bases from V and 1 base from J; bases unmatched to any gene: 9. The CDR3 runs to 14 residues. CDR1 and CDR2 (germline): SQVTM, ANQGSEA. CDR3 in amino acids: CSAATTGANTEAFF. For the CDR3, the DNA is TGCAGCGCCGCGACCACAGGGGCGAACACTGAAGCTTTCTTT.

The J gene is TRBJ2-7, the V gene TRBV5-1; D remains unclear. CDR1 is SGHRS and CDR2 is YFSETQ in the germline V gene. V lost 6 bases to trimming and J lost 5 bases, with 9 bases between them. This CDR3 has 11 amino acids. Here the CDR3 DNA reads TGCGCCAGCACCGACCGGGACGAGCAGTACTTC. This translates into CASTDRDEQYF.

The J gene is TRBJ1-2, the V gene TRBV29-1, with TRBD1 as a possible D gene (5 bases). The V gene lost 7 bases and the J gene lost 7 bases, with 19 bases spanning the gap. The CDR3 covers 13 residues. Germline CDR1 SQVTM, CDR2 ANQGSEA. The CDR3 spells CSALQVLGGGYTF. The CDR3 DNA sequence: TGCAGCGCCCTACAGGTTCTTGGCGGTGGCTACACCTTC.

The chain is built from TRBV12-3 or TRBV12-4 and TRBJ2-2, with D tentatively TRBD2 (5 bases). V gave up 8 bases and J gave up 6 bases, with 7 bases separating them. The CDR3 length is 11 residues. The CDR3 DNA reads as TGTGCCAGCCGGGGATCCGGGGAGCTGTTTTTT. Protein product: CASRGSGELFF.

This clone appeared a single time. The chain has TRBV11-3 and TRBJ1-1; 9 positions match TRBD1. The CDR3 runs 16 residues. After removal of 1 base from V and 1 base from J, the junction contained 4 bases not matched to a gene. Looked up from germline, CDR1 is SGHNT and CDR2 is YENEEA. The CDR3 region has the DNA TGTGCCAGCAGCTTAGGACAGGGGGAAGGGAACACTGAAGCTTTCTTT. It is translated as CASSLGQGEGNTEAFF.

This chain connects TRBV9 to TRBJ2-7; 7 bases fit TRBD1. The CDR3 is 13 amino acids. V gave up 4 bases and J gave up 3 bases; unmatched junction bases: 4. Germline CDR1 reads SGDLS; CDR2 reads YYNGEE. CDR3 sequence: CASSTTGYYEQYF. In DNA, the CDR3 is TGTGCCAGCAGCACGACAGGGTACTACGAGCAGTACTTC. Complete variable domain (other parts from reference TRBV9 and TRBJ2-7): DSGVTQTPKHLITATGQRVTLRCSPRSGDLSVYWYQQSLDQGLQFLIQYYNGEERAKGNILERFSAQQFPDLHSELNLSSLELGDSALYFCASSTTGYYEQYFGPGTRLTVT.